This entry concerns a single TCR beta chain. The entry originates in a study of blood T cell repertoires in COVID-19. This CDR3 has 15 residues. Data came from immunoSEQ multiplex PCR; TCRdb stores just in-frame clones and leaves some out. The sample includes more than 350,000 clones, roughly 90% seen only once; the top ten take approximately 3%. Sequencing input: peripheral blood. J is TRBJ2-7 and V is TRBV21-1; TRBD2 is the table's D call, not checked against the DNA. TRBV21-1 is flagged as a pseudogene. This clonotype was obtained from a woman aged 25-40 years with COVID-19, enrolled during active disease. The CDR3 protein is CARVRLQASSYEQYV. CDR3 sequence (DNA): TGTGCCAGGGTTCGTCTCCAAGCCTCGTCCTACGAGCAGTACGTC.